Below, 6 T cell receptor beta chains from the same sample are listed, as sequenced in a study of blood T cells in healthy people across ages. A second PCR of about 6 to 12 cycles used a sample-barcoded 5' primer and a J-beta primer mix. TCRdb re-called the 5' RACE reads through MiXCR, storing one row per CDR3 protein. In the table there are 750,000 to 850,000 distinct CDR3 sequences, approximately 25% of which are singletons. These data were also reused for a study on T cells of mothers and their children.

Sequencing input: blood. The receptors derive from a boy between 10 and 17 years old in good health.

This clonotype was recorded a few times. The CDR3 coding sequence is TGCAGCGTTGAGTTGGCCCAGGTCGAGACCCAGTACTTC. Protein: CSVELAQVETQYF. V is TRBV29-1 and J is TRBJ2-5; D unresolved. This CDR3 has 13 amino acids. V lost 3 bases and J 5 bases, leaving 13 bases between the germline ends. Germline CDR1 and CDR2: SQVTM and ANQGSEA.

The count of this clonotype is one. This chain links TRBV29-1 with TRBJ2-1; D is perhaps TRBD2 (5 bases). V was trimmed by 4 bases and J by 7 bases, leaving 8 bases between them. CDR1 SQVTM and CDR2 ANQGSEA come from the germline V gene. The CDR3 is 11 residues long. CDR3 region: CSVASMNEQFF. The CDR3 DNA reads as TGCAGCGTTGCTAGCATGAATGAGCAGTTCTTC.

The chain has TRBV2 and TRBJ2-7, with D maybe TRBD1 (5 bases). Germline V gene data show CDR1 as SNHLY and CDR2 as FYNNEI. The V end was cut by 5 bases, the J end by 4 bases, with 15 bases between. The CDR3 contains 14 residues. CDR3: CASSRQRVAYEQYF. CDR3 DNA sequence: TGTGCCAGCAGTCGACAGAGAGTGGCTTACGAGCAGTACTTC.

The chain employs TRBV25-1 and TRBJ1-4; D gene unclear. CDR1 and CDR2 from the germline V gene are MGHDK and SYGVNS. The ends were cut back, 1 base at V and 0 bases at J, with 6 bases in the middle. The CDR3 loop spans 15 amino acids. The CDR3 protein is CASSELGATNEKLFF. The CDR3 bases are TGTGCCAGCAGTGAATTAGGAGCAACTAATGAAAAACTGTTTTTT.

This clonotype was seen a few times. The genes are TRBV20-1 and TRBJ2-1; 7 positions agree with TRBD2. This CDR3 is built from 14 residues. CDR1 and CDR2 (germline): DFQATT, SNEGSKA (reference sequence). J gave up 4 bases and V 4 bases, and 7 bases lay outside the gene matches. The CDR3 reads CSAILASVYNEQFF. The CDR3 DNA reads TGCAGTGCTATACTAGCGTCGGTGTACAATGAGCAGTTCTTC.

V and J are TRBV19 and TRBJ2-7; D ambiguous. The CDR3 is 14 amino acids. The V gene's germline CDR1 is LNHDA and CDR2 SQIVND (reference sequence). The V gene lost 5 bases and the J gene lost 3 bases, with 14 bases spanning the gap. The CDR3 protein is CASSPRTSVYEQYF. The CDR3, as DNA: TGTGCCAGTAGTCCGCGGACGAGCGTCTACGAGCAGTACTTC.